The clone carrying this T cell receptor beta chain has a count of ten or more. The antigen remains undetermined. The sample originates from a study of human T cells and chemical hapten exposure. Whole-study results and caveats: Sensitizing to DPC left TCRs with a frequency above 1 in 1000 unaltered. Patch test score showed a positive correlation with PT1 expanded TCR counts.

Described time point: patch test 2, 6 weeks after DPC sensitization. The treatment here: therapeutic diphenylcyclopropenone sensitization with weekly scalp DPC. Between the trimmed V and J ends, which lost 5 bases and 8 bases, there was a span of 10 bases. From germline, CDR1 is LNHNV and CDR2 YYDKDF (reference sequence). This CDR3 has 13 amino acids. TCRdb re-called the RACE reads with MiXCR, one entry per CDR3 protein. Of about 40,000 distinct CDR3 sequences in the sample, about 8.9% are singletons; the top ten hold 14% to 15%. The TCR was taken from a woman aged 40 to 50 with alopecia areata. Some clones in this sample may be carry-over from other donors' samples. The chain links TRBV15 to TRBJ1-6; no reliable D call. Sequenced material: whole blood, taken in connection with sensitization to the hapten diphenylcyclopropenone (DPC). CDR3 DNA: TGTGCCACCAGCCGTAACACGGATTCACCCCTCCACTTT. It translates to CATSRNTDSPLHF. The full variable domain, in which reference TRBV15 and TRBJ1-6 provide the parts outside the CDR3, is DAMVIQNPRYQVTQFGKPVTLSCSQTLNHNVMYWYQQKSSQAPKLLFHYYDKDFNNEADTPDNFQSRRPNTSFCFLDIRSPGLGDTAMYLCATSRNTDSPLHFGNGTRLTVT.